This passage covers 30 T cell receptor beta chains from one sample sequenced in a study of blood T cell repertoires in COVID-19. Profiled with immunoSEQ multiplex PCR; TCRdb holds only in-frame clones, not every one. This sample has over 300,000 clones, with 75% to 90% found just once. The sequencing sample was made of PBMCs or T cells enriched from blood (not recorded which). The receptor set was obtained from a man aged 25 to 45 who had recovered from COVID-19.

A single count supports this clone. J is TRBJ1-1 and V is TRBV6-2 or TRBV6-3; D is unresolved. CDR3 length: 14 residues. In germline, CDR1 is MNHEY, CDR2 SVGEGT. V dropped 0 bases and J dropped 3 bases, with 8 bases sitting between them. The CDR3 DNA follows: TGTGCCAGCAGTTACTCGTTCAGATACACTGAAGCTTTCTTT. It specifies CASSYSFRYTEAFF.

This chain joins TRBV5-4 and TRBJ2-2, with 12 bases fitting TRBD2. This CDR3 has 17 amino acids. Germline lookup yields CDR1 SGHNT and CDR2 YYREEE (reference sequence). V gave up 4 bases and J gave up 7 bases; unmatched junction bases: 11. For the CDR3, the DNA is TGTGCCAGCAGCATTAGACTAGCGGGGGTCCCGATCGGGGAGCTGTTTTTT. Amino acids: CASSIRLAGVPIGELFF.

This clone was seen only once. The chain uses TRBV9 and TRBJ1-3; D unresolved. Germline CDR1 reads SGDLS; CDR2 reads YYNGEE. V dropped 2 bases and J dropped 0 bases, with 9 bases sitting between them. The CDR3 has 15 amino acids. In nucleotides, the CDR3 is TGTGCCAGCAGCGTTAATTGGGCCTCTGGAAACACCATATATTTT. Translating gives CASSVNWASGNTIYF.

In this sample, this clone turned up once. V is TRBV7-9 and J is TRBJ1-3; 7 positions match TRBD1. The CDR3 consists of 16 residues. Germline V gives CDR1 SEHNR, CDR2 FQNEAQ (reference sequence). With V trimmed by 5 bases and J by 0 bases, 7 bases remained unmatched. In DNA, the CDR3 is TGTGCCAGCAGCATAGACAGGGCAGACTCTGGAAACACCATATATTTT. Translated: CASSIDRADSGNTIYF.

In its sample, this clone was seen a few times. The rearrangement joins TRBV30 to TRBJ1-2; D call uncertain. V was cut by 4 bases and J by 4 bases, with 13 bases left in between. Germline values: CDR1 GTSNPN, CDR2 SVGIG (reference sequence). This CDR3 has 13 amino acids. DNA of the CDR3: TGTGCCTGGACGACTGGTCTTTCCTATGGCTACACCTTC. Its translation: CAWTTGLSYGYTF.

Here the CDR3 reads CASSTGGLQLFF. CDR3 bases: TGTGCCAGCAGTACCGGAGGGCTCCAACTGTTTTTT. The rearrangement links TRBV12-3 or TRBV12-4 to TRBJ1-4; D remains ambiguous. V dropped 5 bases and J dropped 12 bases, with 13 bases sitting between them. The CDR3 is made up of 12 amino acids.

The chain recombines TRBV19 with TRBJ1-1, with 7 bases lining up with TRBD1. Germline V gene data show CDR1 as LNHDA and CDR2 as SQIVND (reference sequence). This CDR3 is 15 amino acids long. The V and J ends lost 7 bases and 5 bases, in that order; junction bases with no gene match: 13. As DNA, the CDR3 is TGTGCCAGTACTACTCGTACAGGGGCCGGGACTGAAGCTTTCTTT. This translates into CASTTRTGAGTEAFF.

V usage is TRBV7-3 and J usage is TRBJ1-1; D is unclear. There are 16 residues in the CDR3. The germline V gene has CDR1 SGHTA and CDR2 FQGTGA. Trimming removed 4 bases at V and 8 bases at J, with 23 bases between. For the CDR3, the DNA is TGTGCCAGCAGCTCTTCTCCGGAGGAACAGCTAAAGGAAGCTTTCTTT. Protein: CASSSSPEEQLKEAFF.

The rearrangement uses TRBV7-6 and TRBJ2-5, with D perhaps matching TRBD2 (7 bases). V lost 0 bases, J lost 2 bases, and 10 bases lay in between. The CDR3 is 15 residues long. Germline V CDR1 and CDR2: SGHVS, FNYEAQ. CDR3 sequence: CASSLAQGLQETQYF. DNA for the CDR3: TGTGCCAGCAGCTTAGCACAGGGACTACAAGAGACCCAGTACTTC.

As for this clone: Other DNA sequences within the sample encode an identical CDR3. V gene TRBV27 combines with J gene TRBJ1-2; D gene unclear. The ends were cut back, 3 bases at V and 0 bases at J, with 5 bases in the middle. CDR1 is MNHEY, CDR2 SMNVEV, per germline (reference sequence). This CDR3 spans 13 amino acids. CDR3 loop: CASSFGANYGYTF. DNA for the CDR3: TGTGCCAGCAGTTTCGGTGCTAACTATGGCTACACCTTC.

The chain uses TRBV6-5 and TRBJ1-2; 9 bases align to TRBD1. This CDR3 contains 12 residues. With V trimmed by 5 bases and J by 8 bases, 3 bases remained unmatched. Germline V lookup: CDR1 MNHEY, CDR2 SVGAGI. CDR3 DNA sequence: TGTGCCAGCAGTAGACAGGGGGGCGGCTACACCTTC. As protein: CASSRQGGGYTF.

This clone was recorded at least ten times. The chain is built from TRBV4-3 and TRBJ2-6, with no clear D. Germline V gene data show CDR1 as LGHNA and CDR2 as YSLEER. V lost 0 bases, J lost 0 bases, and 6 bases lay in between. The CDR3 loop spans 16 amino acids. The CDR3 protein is CASSQDGYSGANVLTF. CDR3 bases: TGCGCCAGCAGCCAAGACGGTTACTCTGGGGCCAACGTCCTGACTTTC.

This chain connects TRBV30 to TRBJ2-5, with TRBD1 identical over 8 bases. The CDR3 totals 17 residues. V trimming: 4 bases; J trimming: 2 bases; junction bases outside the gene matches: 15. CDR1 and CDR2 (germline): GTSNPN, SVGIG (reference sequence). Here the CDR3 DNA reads TGTGCCTGGAATCGCAAGGCCGCAGGGGGCTTTCAAGAGACCCAGTACTTC. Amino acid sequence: CAWNRKAAGGFQETQYF.

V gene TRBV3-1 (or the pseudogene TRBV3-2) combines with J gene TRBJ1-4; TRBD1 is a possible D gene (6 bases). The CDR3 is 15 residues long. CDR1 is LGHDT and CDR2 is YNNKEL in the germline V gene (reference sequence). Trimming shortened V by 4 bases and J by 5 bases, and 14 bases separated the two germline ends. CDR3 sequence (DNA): TGTGCCAGCAGCCCGCCTGACAGGCGGAATGAAAAACTGTTTTTT. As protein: CASSPPDRRNEKLFF.

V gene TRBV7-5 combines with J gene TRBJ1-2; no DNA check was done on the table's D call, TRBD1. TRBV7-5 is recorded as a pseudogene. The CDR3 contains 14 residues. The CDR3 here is CARSLSTGGSGYTF. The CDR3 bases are TGTGCCAGAAGCCTCTCGACAGGGGGCTCTGGCTACACCTTC.

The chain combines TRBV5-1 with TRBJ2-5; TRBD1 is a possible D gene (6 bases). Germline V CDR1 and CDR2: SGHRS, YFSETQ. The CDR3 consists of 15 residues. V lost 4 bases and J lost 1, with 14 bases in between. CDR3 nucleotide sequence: TGCGCCAGCAGCCAGTCGGGACAAATCCAAGAGACCCAGTACTTC. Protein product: CASSQSGQIQETQYF.

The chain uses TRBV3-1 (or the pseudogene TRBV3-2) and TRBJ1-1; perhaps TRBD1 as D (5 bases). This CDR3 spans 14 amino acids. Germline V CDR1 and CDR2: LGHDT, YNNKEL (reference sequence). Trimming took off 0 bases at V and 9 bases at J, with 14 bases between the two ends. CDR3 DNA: TGTGCCAGCAGCCAAGAGGCGGGGGTCCGAAAAGCTTTCTTT. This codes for CASSQEAGVRKAFF.

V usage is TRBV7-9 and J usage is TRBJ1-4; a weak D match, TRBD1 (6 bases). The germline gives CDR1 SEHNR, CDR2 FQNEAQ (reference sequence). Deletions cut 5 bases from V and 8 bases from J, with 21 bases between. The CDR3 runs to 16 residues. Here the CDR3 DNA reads TGTGCCAGCAGCATCTCCCGGGACAAGCCTCAGGAAAAACTGTTTTTT. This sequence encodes CASSISRDKPQEKLFF.

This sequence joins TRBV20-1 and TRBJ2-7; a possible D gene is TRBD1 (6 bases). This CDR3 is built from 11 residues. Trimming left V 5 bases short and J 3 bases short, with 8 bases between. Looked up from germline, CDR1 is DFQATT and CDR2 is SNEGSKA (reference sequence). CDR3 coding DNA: TGCAGTGCTCAACAGGGCTACGAGCAGTACTTC. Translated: CSAQQGYEQYF.

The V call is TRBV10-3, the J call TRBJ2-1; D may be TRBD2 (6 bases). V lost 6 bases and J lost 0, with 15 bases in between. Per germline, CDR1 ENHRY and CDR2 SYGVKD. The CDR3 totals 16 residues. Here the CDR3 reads CAIRAGLSSSYNEQFF. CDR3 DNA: TGTGCCATCAGGGCGGGACTTTCGAGCTCCTACAATGAGCAGTTCTTC.

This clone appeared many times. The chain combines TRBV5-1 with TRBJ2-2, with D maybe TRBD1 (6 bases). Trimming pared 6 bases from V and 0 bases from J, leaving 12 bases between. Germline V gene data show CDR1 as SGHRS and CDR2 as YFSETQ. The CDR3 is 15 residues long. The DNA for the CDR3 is TGCGCCAGCATGGTGGACAGCGCGAACACCGGGGAGCTGTTTTTT. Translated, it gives CASMVDSANTGELFF.

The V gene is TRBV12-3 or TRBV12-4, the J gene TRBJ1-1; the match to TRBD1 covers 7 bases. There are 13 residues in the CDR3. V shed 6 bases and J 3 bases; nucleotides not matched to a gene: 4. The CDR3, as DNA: TGTGCCAGCAGACCGGGACAGTACACTGAAGCTTTCTTT. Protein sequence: CASRPGQYTEAFF.

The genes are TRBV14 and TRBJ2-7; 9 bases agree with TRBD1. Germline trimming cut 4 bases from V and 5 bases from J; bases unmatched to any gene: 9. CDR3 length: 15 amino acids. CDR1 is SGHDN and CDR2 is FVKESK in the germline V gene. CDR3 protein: CASSPGTGWANEQYF. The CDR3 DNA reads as TGTGCCAGCAGCCCCGGGACAGGGTGGGCCAACGAGCAGTACTTC.

DNA for the CDR3: TGTGCCACGGCGGGGGCCGATGTTGGCTACACCTTC. It codes for CATAGADVGYTF. This chain uses TRBV10-3 with TRBJ1-2; maybe TRBD1 (6 bases). The V end lost 10 bases, the J end lost 7 bases, and 16 bases lay between the germline ends. There are 12 residues in the CDR3. Per the germline V gene, CDR1 is ENHRY and CDR2 is SYGVKD.

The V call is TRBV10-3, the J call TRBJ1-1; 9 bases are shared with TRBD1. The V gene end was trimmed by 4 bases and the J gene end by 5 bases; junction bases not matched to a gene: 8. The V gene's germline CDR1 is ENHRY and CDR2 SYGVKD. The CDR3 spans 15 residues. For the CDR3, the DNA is TGTGCCATCAGTGGAGACAGGGGGTCGGAGACTGAAGCTTTCTTT. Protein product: CAISGDRGSETEAFF.

CDR3 protein: CASADLSGSGNTIYF. DNA for the CDR3: TGTGCCAGTGCCGACCTATCGGGGTCTGGAAACACCATATATTTT. V and J are TRBV6-5 and TRBJ1-3; D ambiguous. With 9 bases removed from V and 1 base from J, the gap between germline ends came to 16 bases. CDR1 MNHEY and CDR2 SVGAGI come from the germline V gene. The CDR3 is 15 amino acids.

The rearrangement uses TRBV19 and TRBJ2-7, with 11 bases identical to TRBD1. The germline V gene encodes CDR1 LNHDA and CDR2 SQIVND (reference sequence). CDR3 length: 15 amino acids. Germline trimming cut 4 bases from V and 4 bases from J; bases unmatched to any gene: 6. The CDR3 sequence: CASSTTGTGGYEQYF. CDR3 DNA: TGTGCCAGTAGTACGACCGGGACAGGGGGTTACGAGCAGTACTTC. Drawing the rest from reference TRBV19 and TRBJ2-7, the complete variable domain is DGGITQSPKYLFRKEGQNVTLSCEQNLNHDAMYWYRQDPGQGLRLIYYSQIVNDFQKGDIAEGYSVSREKKESFPLTVTSAQKNPTAFYLCASSTTGTGGYEQYFGPGTRLTVT.

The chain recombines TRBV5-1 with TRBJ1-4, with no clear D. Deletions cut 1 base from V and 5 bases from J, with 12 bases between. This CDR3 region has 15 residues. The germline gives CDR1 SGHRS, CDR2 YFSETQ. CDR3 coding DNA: TGCGCCAGCAGCTTGCAGGAGGGAAGGAATGAAAAACTGTTTTTT. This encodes CASSLQEGRNEKLFF. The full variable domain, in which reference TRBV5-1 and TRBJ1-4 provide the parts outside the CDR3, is KAGVTQTPRYLIKTRGQQVTLSCSPISGHRSVSWYQQTPGQGLQFLFEYFSETQRNKGNFPGRFSGRQFSNSRSEMNVSTLELGDSALYLCASSLQEGRNEKLFFGSGTQLSVL.

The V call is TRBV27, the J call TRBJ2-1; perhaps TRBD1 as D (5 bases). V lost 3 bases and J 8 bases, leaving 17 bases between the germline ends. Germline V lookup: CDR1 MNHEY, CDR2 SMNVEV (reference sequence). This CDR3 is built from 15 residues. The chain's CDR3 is CASSLKGLVADEQFF. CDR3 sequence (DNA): TGTGCCAGCAGTTTGAAGGGGCTGGTTGCCGATGAGCAGTTCTTC.

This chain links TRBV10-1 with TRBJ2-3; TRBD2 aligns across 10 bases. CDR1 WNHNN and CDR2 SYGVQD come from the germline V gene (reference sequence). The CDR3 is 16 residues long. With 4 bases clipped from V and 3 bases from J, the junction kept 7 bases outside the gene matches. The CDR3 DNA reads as TGCGCCAGCAGTGGGGGGTCTAGCGGGGGAACAGATACGCAGTATTTT. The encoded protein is CASSGGSSGGTDTQYF.